Sequencing of this T cell receptor beta chain was carried out in a study of graft-versus-host responses after intestinal transplantation. On the study more broadly: Among the recipients, all got anti-thymocyte globulin induction and then tacrolimus and steroids for around 3 years.

Intraepithelial and lamina propria lymphocytes were released after the graft tissue was processed. Study-wide results and limits: When patients had graft-donor T cell macrochimerism, their allografts held high graft-versus-host to host-versus-graft clonal ratios.

This table comes from immunoSEQ multiplex PCR, and its TCRdb copy is limited to in-frame clones, with some not included. The sample carries around 16,000 clones, roughly three quarters recorded once. V lost 4 bases to trimming and J lost 4 bases; unmatched junction nucleotides: 10. CDR3 length: 15 residues. CDR1 and CDR2 (germline): SEHNR, FQNEAQ (reference sequence). About this clone: Its antigen remains unknown.

The sequencing here drew on ileum tissue, taken roughly 450 days after intestinal transplant. The genes are TRBV7-9 and TRBJ2-7, with 7 bases fitting TRBD2. The sequence came from a human patient who received an intestinal transplant, so some T cells may come from the graft donor. The CDR3 protein is CASSSLGEGVYEQYF. In nucleotides, the CDR3 is TGTGCCAGCAGCTCCCTCGGGGAGGGCGTGTACGAGCAGTACTTC.